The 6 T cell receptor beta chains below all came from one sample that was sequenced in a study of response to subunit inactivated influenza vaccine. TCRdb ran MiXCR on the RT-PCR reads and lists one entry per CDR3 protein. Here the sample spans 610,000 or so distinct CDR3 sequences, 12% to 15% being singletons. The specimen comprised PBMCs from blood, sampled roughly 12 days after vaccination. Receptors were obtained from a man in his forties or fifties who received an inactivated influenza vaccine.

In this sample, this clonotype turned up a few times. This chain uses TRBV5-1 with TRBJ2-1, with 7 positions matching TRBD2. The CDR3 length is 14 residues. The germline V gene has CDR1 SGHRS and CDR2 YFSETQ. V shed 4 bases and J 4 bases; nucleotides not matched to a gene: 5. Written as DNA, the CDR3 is TGCGCCAGCAGCCGACAGCGGGGTTACAATGAGCAGTTCTTC. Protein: CASSRQRGYNEQFF.

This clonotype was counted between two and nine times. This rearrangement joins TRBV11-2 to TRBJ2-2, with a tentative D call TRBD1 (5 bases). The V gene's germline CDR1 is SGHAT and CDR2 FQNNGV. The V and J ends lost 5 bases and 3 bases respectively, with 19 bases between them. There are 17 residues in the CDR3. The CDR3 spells CASSHDRPRSDTGELFF. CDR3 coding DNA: TGTGCCAGCAGCCACGACAGACCACGATCGGACACCGGGGAGCTGTTTTTT. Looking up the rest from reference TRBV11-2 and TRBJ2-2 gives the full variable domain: EAGVAQSPRYKIIEKRQSVAFWCNPISGHATLYWYQQILGQGPKLLIQFQNNGVVDDSQLPKDRFSAERLKGVDSTLKIQPAKLEDSAVYLCASSHDRPRSDTGELFFGEGSRLTVL.

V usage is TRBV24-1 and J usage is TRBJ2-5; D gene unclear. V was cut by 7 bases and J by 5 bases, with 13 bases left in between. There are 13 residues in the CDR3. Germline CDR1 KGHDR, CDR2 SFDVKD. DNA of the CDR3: TGTGCCACCAGCTTCTGGCAGCAGGAGACCCAGTACTTC. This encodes CATSFWQQETQYF.

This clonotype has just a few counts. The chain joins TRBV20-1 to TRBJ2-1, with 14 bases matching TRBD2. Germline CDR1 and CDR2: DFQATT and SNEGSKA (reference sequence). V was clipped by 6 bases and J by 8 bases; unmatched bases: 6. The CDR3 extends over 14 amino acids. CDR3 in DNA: TGCAGTGCGAGACTAGCGGGAGGGCTCTATGAGCAGTTCTTC. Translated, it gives CSARLAGGLYEQFF.

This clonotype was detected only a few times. This CDR3 is CASSLDSSWTQYF. The CDR3 nucleotides are TGTGCCAGCAGTTTGGATAGCAGCTGGACCCAGTACTTC. V is TRBV12-3 or TRBV12-4 and J is TRBJ2-5, with D hard to call. The CDR3 consists of 13 residues. Trimming left V 3 bases short and J 7 bases short, with 12 bases between.

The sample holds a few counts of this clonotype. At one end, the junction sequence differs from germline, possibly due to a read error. CDR3 region: CASSQDPGTGGLIGF. The CDR3 DNA is TGCGCCAGCAGCCAAGACCCCGGGACAGGCGGGCTGATCGGGTTT. The V gene is TRBV4-1, the J gene TRBJ1-1; 8 bases align to TRBD1. The CDR3 is 15 amino acids. The V gene's germline CDR1 is MGHRA and CDR2 YSYEKL.